This entry concerns a single T cell receptor (beta chain). Germline-derived CDR1 and CDR2 are MDHEN and SYDVKM. Trimming cost V 2 bases and J 3 bases, with 17 bases left between them. CDR3 length equals 16 residues. Via MiXCR, TCRdb re-called the RT-PCR reads, giving one row per CDR3 protein. The data show around 540,000 distinct CDR3 sequences, about 11% seen once. This specimen comes from a study of response to subunit inactivated influenza vaccine. The chain couples TRBV28 to TRBJ2-7, with D perhaps TRBD2 (5 bases). This sequence was found in a man aged 50 to 60 who received an inactivated influenza vaccine. The sequences come from PBMCs from blood, collected on the day of vaccination. The CDR3 nucleotides are TGTGCCAGCAGTTTAAATCATTTGGCAGACTACTACGAGCAGTACTTC. As protein: CASSLNHLADYYEQYF.